The next 5 T cell receptor beta chains were all read from a single sample in a study of blood T cell repertoires in COVID-19. Sequencing was performed with immunoSEQ multiplex PCR; in TCRdb, only in-frame clones are kept and a portion is missing. The profile shows about 220,000 clones, 84% of them singletons. The material sequenced was peripheral blood. Receptors were obtained from a man in his thirties or forties with active or convalescent COVID-19.

A note on this clone: Other DNA sequences from this sample encode an identical CDR3 as well. The chain links TRBV7-2 to TRBJ1-2; D gene ambiguous. The germline V and J ends were trimmed by 5 bases and 3 bases, with 10 bases remaining between them. Germline CDR1 is SGHTA and CDR2 is FQGNSA. The CDR3 consists of 13 residues. The CDR3 DNA sequence: TGTGCCAGCAGCCTAGGGCCTGACTATGGCTACACCTTC. Translation gives CASSLGPDYGYTF. Based on the CDR3 plus reference TRBV7-2 and TRBJ1-2, the full variable domain is GAGVSQSPSNKVTEKGKDVELRCDPISGHTALYWYRQSLGQGLEFLIYFQGNSAPDKSGLPSDRFSAERTGGSVSTLTIQRTQQEDSAVYLCASSLGPDYGYTFGSGTRLTVV.

The chain recombines TRBV18 with TRBJ2-2; 8 positions agree with TRBD2. Germline-derived CDR1 and CDR2 are KGHSH and LQKENI. This CDR3 has 18 residues. Losses at the gene ends were 2 bases for V and 2 bases for J; bases not matched to a gene: 10. The CDR3 DNA sequence: TGTGCCAGCTCACCAGGCTACACTAGGACTAGCAACACCGGGGAGCTGTTTTTT. Translation gives CASSPGYTRTSNTGELFF.

The gene calls are TRBV28 and TRBJ1-1; D unresolved. The CDR3 is 14 amino acids. Germline V gene lookup returns CDR1 MDHEN and CDR2 SYDVKM. V was cut by 2 bases and J by 6 bases, with 13 bases left in between. The CDR3 DNA follows: TGTGCCAGCAGTTTAGTCGGGGTACGACCTGAAGCTTTCTTT. This gives the protein CASSLVGVRPEAFF.

J is TRBJ1-5 and V is TRBV6-5; 7 positions match TRBD1. The CDR3 runs 15 residues. The germline gives CDR1 MNHEY, CDR2 SVGAGI. V was pared by 8 bases and J by 4 bases, with 11 bases of the junction left unmatched. CDR3 DNA: TGTGCCAGCCGTTGGGCGACAGGGAAGAATCAGCCCCAGCATTTT. Translation: CASRWATGKNQPQHF.

V usage is TRBV18 and J usage is TRBJ2-5; perhaps TRBD2 as D (6 bases). Germline lookup yields CDR1 KGHSH and CDR2 LQKENI. The CDR3 totals 14 residues. Trimming took 3 bases from V and 7 from J, leaving 15 bases between them. CDR3 region: CASSPRDRRGTQYF. CDR3 sequence (DNA): TGTGCCAGCTCACCGCGGGACCGGAGAGGGACCCAGTACTTC.